The 23 T cell receptor beta chains below were found in one sample sequenced in a study of metastatic and nonmetastatic thyroid tumors. None of the patients had undergone any treatment ahead of thyroid surgery. TCRdb re-called clones from the PCR reads using MiXCR. The sample lists 50,000 or so clones; roughly a fifth were seen once. Sequencing was done on a sample of blood. The origin of the receptors is a male donor with papillary thyroid cancer or a benign thyroid nodule (not recorded which). Some clones in this sample may be carry-over from other donors' samples.

The CDR3 spells CASSRQGDSPLHF. Written as DNA, the CDR3 is TGTGCCAGCAGTCGACAGGGCGATTCACCCCTCCACTTT. The genes are TRBV2 and TRBJ1-6; 7 nucleotides align to TRBD1. The V gene's germline CDR1 is SNHLY and CDR2 FYNNEI. The CDR3 has 13 amino acids. Unmatched junction bases numbered 3, after V lost 5 bases and J lost 8 bases.

There are a few counts of this clone. The chain carries TRBV19 and TRBJ2-3; 11 positions match TRBD2. V shed 4 bases, J shed 4 bases, and the junction held 1 base outside the gene matches. CDR1 is LNHDA and CDR2 is SQIVND in the germline V gene (reference sequence). The CDR3 runs 14 residues. The CDR3 is CASSTSGRSDTQYF. The DNA of the CDR3 is TGTGCCAGTAGTACTAGCGGGAGGTCAGATACGCAGTATTTT.

This clone was seen many times. This chain connects TRBV5-4 to TRBJ2-1, with 8 bases matching TRBD2. The germline gives CDR1 SGHNT, CDR2 YYREEE (reference sequence). Trimming took 4 bases from V and 6 from J; bases not matched to a gene: 12. The CDR3 totals 16 residues. The CDR3 sequence is CASSPQGLALTNEQFF. In DNA, the CDR3 is TGTGCCAGCAGCCCCCAAGGACTAGCCTTGACCAATGAGCAGTTCTTC.

This clone came up many times. The CDR3 loop is CASSFSGNTEAFF. The CDR3 bases are TGTGCCAGCAGTTTCTCAGGGAACACTGAAGCTTTCTTT. This chain uses TRBV27 with TRBJ1-1, with D uncertain. The CDR3 has 13 residues. Looked up from germline, CDR1 is MNHEY and CDR2 is SMNVEV (reference sequence). V dropped 3 bases and J dropped 1 base, with 6 bases sitting between them.

The rearrangement links TRBV5-1 to TRBJ2-6; D uncertain. The CDR3 length is 15 residues. V was clipped by 0 bases and J by 0 bases, with 4 bases between them. Germline loops: CDR1 SGHRS, CDR2 YFSETQ. CDR3 sequence (DNA): TGCGCCAGCAGCTTGGGGAGCTCTGGGGCCAACGTCCTGACTTTC. It translates to CASSLGSSGANVLTF.

The sample holds many counts of this clone. The rearrangement joins TRBV20-1 to TRBJ2-6; 10 nucleotides match TRBD2. Germline V lookup: CDR1 DFQATT, CDR2 SNEGSKA (reference sequence). The CDR3 length is 18 residues. J gave up 4 bases and V 3 bases, and 12 bases lay outside the gene matches. The CDR3 DNA follows: TGCAGTGCTAGGGCGGTAGCGGGAGGTACCGGCGGGGCCAACGTCCTGACTTTC. Translating gives CSARAVAGGTGGANVLTF.

This clone was seen a handful of times. It may be a read error: a sequence one base away is much more abundant. The sample carries other DNA sequences with the same CDR3. V usage is TRBV12-3 or TRBV12-4 and J usage is TRBJ2-5; D is unclear. The CDR3 is made up of 13 amino acids. The V end lost 7 bases, the J end lost 3 bases, and 12 bases lay between the germline ends. The CDR3 is CASNWDREETQYF. CDR3 sequence (DNA): TGTGCCAGCAACTGGGATAGGGAAGAGACCCAGTACTTC.

This clone was detected only a few times. The junction departs from the called germline gene at one end, perhaps through a read error. The CDR3 reads CASIYAETGANVLTF. CDR3 in DNA: TGTGCCAGCATTTACGCGGAAACTGGGGCCAACGTCCTGACTTTC. The gene calls are TRBV6-2 or TRBV6-3 and TRBJ2-6; D is unresolved. Germline V CDR1 and CDR2: MNHEY, SVGEGT. This CDR3 has 15 amino acids.

This clone was detected ten times or more. A clone one base away is much larger, so this may be a read error. This chain joins TRBV5-1 and TRBJ1-2, with TRBD1 identical over 8 bases. CDR3 length: 17 amino acids. From germline, CDR1 is SGHRS and CDR2 YFSETQ. CDR3 sequence reads: CANSQGTWDRSSYGYTF. CDR3 nucleotides: TGCGCCAACAGCCAAGGCACGTGGGACAGGTCTTCATATGGCTACACCTTC.

This clone has more than one count but fewer than ten. This sequence joins TRBV30 and TRBJ2-3; D is possibly TRBD2 (5 bases). Trimming pared 2 bases from V and 1 base from J, leaving 10 bases between. The length of the CDR3 is 14 residues. Per the germline V gene, CDR1 is GTSNPN and CDR2 is SVGIG (reference sequence). CDR3: CAWSLLGGTDTQYF. The CDR3, as DNA: TGTGCCTGGAGTTTACTCGGGGGCACAGATACGCAGTATTTT.

The genes are TRBV13 and TRBJ2-3, with D perhaps matching TRBD2 (5 bases). V was cut by 2 bases and J by 2 bases, with 11 bases left in between. The CDR3 has 15 amino acids. From germline, CDR1 is PRHDT and CDR2 FYEKMQ (reference sequence). The CDR3 spells CASSLPAGPTDTQYF. CDR3 DNA sequence: TGTGCCAGCAGCTTACCCGCGGGCCCCACAGATACGCAGTATTTT. Full variable domain (outside the CDR3, taken from reference TRBV13 and TRBJ2-3): AAGVIQSPRHLIKEKRETATLKCYPIPRHDTVYWYQQGPGQDPQFLISFYEKMQSDKGSIPDRFSAQQFSDYHSELNMSSLELGDSALYFCASSLPAGPTDTQYFGPGTRLTVL.

In this sample, this clone turned up many times. The rearrangement uses TRBV18 and TRBJ2-3; possibly TRBD2 for D (6 bases). With 3 bases removed from V and 5 bases from J, the gap between germline ends came to 9 bases. Germline V gene lookup returns CDR1 KGHSH and CDR2 LQKENI. The CDR3 runs to 13 residues. As DNA, the CDR3 is TGTGCCAGCTCACCCCCGGAGGGAGATACGCAGTATTTT. Amino acid sequence: CASSPPEGDTQYF. Drawing the rest from reference TRBV18 and TRBJ2-3, the complete variable domain is NAGVMQNPRHLVRRRGQEARLRCSPMKGHSHVYWYRQLPEEGLKFMVYLQKENIIDESGMPKERFSAEFPKEGPSILRIQQVVRGDSAAYFCASSPPEGDTQYFGPGTRLTVL.

On this clone itself: The sample has other DNA sequences that encode this CDR3 too. The V call is TRBV5-1, the J call TRBJ2-1; D possibly uses TRBD1 or TRBD2 (5 bases each). CDR1 and CDR2 from the germline V gene are SGHRS and YFSETQ. Trimming removed 0 bases from V and 6 bases from J, with 10 bases in between. CDR3 length: 14 residues. CDR3 loop: CASSLAGTFNEQFF. DNA for the CDR3: TGCGCCAGCAGCTTGGCTGGGACGTTCAATGAGCAGTTCTTC.

This clone has just a few counts. This chain links TRBV6-1 with TRBJ1-4; tentatively, D is TRBD1 (6 bases). CDR3 length: 14 residues. CDR1 is MNHNS and CDR2 is SASEGT in the germline V gene. The V gene lost 5 bases and the J gene lost 5 bases, with 12 bases spanning the gap. The CDR3 DNA is TGTGCCAGCAGTAAAGGACAGTCAAATGAAAAACTGTTTTTT. Its translation: CASSKGQSNEKLFF.

V and J are TRBV7-9 and TRBJ1-1; the D is unclear. This CDR3 contains 15 residues. V was clipped by 2 bases and J by 0 bases, with 10 bases between them. The V gene's germline CDR1 is SEHNR and CDR2 FQNEAQ (reference sequence). The CDR3 reads CASSLTGRLNTEAFF. The CDR3 coding sequence is TGTGCCAGCAGCTTAACCGGACGGTTGAACACTGAAGCTTTCTTT.

V gene TRBV12-3 or TRBV12-4 combines with J gene TRBJ2-3; 10 nucleotides align to TRBD2. The CDR3 loop spans 17 amino acids. Losses at the gene ends were 7 bases for V and 2 bases for J; bases not matched to a gene: 12. CDR3 bases: TGTGCCAGCACCGGACTAGCGGCAGGGGGGGTCACAGATACGCAGTATTTT. Translating it yields CASTGLAAGGVTDTQYF.

This clone was observed at least ten times. The V call is TRBV12-5, the J call TRBJ2-1, with a tentative D call TRBD2 (6 bases). V lost 0 bases, J lost 0 bases, and 15 bases lay in between. There are 18 residues in the CDR3. The germline gives CDR1 LGHNT, CDR2 FRNRAP. CDR3 sequence: CASGLVEGTESSYNEQFF. The DNA for the CDR3 is TGTGCTAGTGGTTTGGTAGAGGGGACTGAGAGCTCCTACAATGAGCAGTTCTTC.

This clone was detected ten times or more. The rearrangement joins TRBV15 to TRBJ2-3; D call uncertain. This CDR3 contains 15 residues. Trimming cost V 1 base and J 0 bases, with 8 bases left between them. Germline loops: CDR1 LNHNV, CDR2 YYDKDF (reference sequence). The DNA for the CDR3 is TGTGCCACCAGCAGAGGATCGCTTAGCACAGATACGCAGTATTTT. Translating gives CATSRGSLSTDTQYF.

This clone was recorded at least ten times. V is TRBV6-1 and J is TRBJ2-7; 10 nucleotides agree with TRBD1. The CDR3 runs 13 residues. V was pared by 6 bases and J by 1 base, with 0 bases of the junction left unmatched. Germline V gene data show CDR1 as MNHNS and CDR2 as SASEGT. The CDR3: CASRGQGSYEQYF. As DNA, the CDR3 is TGTGCCAGCAGGGGACAGGGGTCCTACGAGCAGTACTTC.

The V call is TRBV10-1, the J call TRBJ2-7, with 9 bases identical to TRBD2. V was pared by 2 bases and J by 5 bases, with 7 bases of the junction left unmatched. Germline-derived CDR1 and CDR2 are WNHNN and SYGVQD (reference sequence). The CDR3 spans 15 residues. The CDR3 coding sequence is TGCGCCAGCAGTGAGGGGGGCGGGAGGGAGAACGAGCAGTACTTC. Translating it yields CASSEGGGRENEQYF.

The chain links TRBV7-3 to TRBJ2-1; tentatively, D is TRBD1 (6 bases). V lost 5 bases to trimming and J lost 8 bases, with 13 bases between them. In germline, CDR1 is SGHTA, CDR2 FQGTGA. The CDR3 loop spans 13 amino acids. CDR3: CASSDQGNDEQFF. CDR3 nucleotides: TGTGCCAGCAGCGATCAGGGGAACGATGAGCAGTTCTTC.

This clone was observed at least ten times. The genes are TRBV6-5 and TRBJ1-5, with 10 bases matching TRBD1. The CDR3 runs 14 residues. CDR1 is MNHEY and CDR2 is SVGAGI in the germline V gene. J was trimmed by 7 bases and V by 2 bases; bases with no gene match: 2. The CDR3 loop is CASSYGQGGQPQHF. The CDR3 coding sequence is TGTGCCAGCAGTTACGGACAGGGGGGGCAGCCCCAGCATTTT.

This clone occurred many times. This sequence joins TRBV7-9 and TRBJ2-7; 11 nucleotides agree with TRBD2. V lost 2 bases, J lost 6 bases, and 3 bases stayed unmatched. Germline V gene lookup returns CDR1 SEHNR and CDR2 FQNEAQ (reference sequence). The CDR3 is 14 residues long. The chain's CDR3 is CASSLTSGSGEQYF. CDR3 bases: TGTGCCAGCAGCTTAACTAGCGGGAGTGGCGAGCAGTACTTC. Filled out from reference TRBV7-9 and TRBJ2-7, the complete variable domain reads DTGVSQNPRHKITKRGQNVTFRCDPISEHNRLYWYRQTLGQGPEFLTYFQNEAQLEKSRLLSDRFSAERPKGSFSTLEIQRTEQGDSAMYLCASSLTSGSGEQYFGPGTRLTVT.